The clone carrying this TCR beta chain was seen once. The sample belongs to a study of blood T cell repertoires in COVID-19. Study at large: Spain, Italy and the United States supplied samples that represented acute and convalescent COVID-19. Sample material is recorded as cDNA or gDNA derived from T cells, B-cell-depleted T cells, or PBMCs.

Measured with immunoSEQ multiplex PCR; TCRdb has only the in-frame clones, and not every one. Among roughly 150,000 clones listed, 84% were seen once. This CDR3 spans 15 amino acids. CDR1 and CDR2 from the germline V gene are MNHEY and SMNVEV (reference sequence). Trimming cost V 5 bases and J 6 bases; bases outside gene matches: 10. All enrollees were about 18 to 89 years old and from fewer than 30 US areas. This receptor was obtained from a woman aged 18-29 years who had been exposed to COVID-19. The specimen sequenced was PBMCs or T cells enriched from blood (not recorded which). V usage is TRBV27 and J usage is TRBJ1-5; 7 nucleotides line up with TRBD1. As DNA, the CDR3 is TGTGCCAGCAGTACACAGGGGCCCGTGGCTCAGCCCCAGCATTTT. This translates into CASSTQGPVAQPQHF.